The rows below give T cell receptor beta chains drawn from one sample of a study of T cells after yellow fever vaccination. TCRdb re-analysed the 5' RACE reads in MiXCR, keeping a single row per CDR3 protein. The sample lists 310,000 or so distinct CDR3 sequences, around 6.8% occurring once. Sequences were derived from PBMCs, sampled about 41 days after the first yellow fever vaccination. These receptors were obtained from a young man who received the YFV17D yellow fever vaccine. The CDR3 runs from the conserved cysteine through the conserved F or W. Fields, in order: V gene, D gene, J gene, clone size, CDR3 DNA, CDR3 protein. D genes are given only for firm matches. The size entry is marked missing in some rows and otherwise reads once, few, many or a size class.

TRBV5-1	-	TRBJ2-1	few	TGCGCCAGCAGCTTGGCCCCCAAGGGGGAGGGGTCGATCTTC	CASSLAPKGEGSIF
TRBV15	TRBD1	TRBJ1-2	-	TGTGCCACCAGCAGAGATCGGACAGGCTATGGCTACACCTTC	CATSRDRTGYGYTF
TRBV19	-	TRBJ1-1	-	TGTGCCAGCTCGACGAGGATCGGGACAACCGTGTTGAACACTGAAGCTTTCTTT	CASSTRIGTTVLNTEAFF
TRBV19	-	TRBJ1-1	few	TGTGCCTGCAGCCGGGGGTTGAACACTGAAGCTTTCTTT	CACSRGLNTEAFF
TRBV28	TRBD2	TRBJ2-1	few	TGTGCCAGTGCCTTTCCTGCCGGGACTAGCGGGGGGACCACCTACAATGAGCAGTTCTTC	CASAFPAGTSGGTTYNEQFF
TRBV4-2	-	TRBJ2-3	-	TGTGCCAGCAGCCAAGGAAAAGGGGCGGCGGAGTCCACAGATACGCAGTATTTT	CASSQGKGAAESTDTQYF
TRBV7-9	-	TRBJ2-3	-	TGTGCCAGCAGCTTAACTACACAATCCAGCACAGATACGCAGTATTTT	CASSLTTQSSTDTQYF
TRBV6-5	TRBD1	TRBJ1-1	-	TGTGCCAGCAGTTACTCAGGGCCAGGGGGTGAAGCTTTCTTT	CASSYSGPGGEAFF
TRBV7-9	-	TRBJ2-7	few	TGTGCCAGCAGCCCTTTACGGCTCTACGAGCAGTACTTC	CASSPLRLYEQYF
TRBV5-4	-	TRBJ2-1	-	TGTGCCAGCAGCTTGGCGCCAGACAATGAGCAGTTCTTC	CASSLAPDNEQFF
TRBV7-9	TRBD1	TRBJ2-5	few	TGTGCCAGCAGACCACGACCCAGACAGGGTATCCGAGAGACCCAGTACTTC	CASRPRPRQGIRETQYF
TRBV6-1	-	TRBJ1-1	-	TGTGCCAGCAGCGGGGGAGGGTACACTGAAGCTTTCTTT	CASSGGGYTEAFF
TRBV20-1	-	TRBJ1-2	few	TGCAGCACTCCGATGGGGCAGTATGGCTACACCTTC	CSTPMGQYGYTF
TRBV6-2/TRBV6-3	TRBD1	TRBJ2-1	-	TGTGCCAGCAGTCAGGGACAGACTTCAGGGGAGCAGTTCTTC	CASSQGQTSGEQFF
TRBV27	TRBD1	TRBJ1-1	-	TGTGCCAGCAGTTTCAGGGGGCACGGCACTGAAGCTTTCTTT	CASSFRGHGTEAFF
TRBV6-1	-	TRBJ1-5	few	TGTGCCAGCAGCCACGACACCGAGTTTAATCAGCCCCAGCATTTT	CASSHDTEFNQPQHF
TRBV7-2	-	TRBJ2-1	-	TGTGCCAGCAGCCTAACGGCCGGGACTGGTTACAATGAGCAGTTCTTC	CASSLTAGTGYNEQFF
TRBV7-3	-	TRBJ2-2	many	TGTGCCAGCAGCTTAGTTGGGTCGACAAACACCGGGGAGCTGTTTTTT	CASSLVGSTNTGELFF
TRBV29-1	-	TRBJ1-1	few	TGCAGCGTCCAGCAAGGGGGGGGGAACACTGAAGCTTTCTTT	CSVQQGGGNTEAFF
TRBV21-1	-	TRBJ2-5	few	TGTGCCAGCAGCAAAGTTGGAGGGGGCGGTGAGGAGACCCAGTACTTC	CASSKVGGGGEETQYF
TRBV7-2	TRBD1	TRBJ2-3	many	TGTGCCAGCAGCCCGGACAGGGGAGTCTATGCGCAGTATTTT	CASSPDRGVYAQYF
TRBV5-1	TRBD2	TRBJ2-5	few	TGCGCCAGCAGCTCTTCGACTAGCGGGAAAGAGACCCAGTACTTC	CASSSSTSGKETQYF
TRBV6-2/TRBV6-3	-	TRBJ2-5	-	TGTGCCAGCAGTTACCAGGGTTGGCTAGAGACCCAGTACTTC	CASSYQGWLETQYF
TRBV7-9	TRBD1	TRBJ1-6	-	TGTGCCAGCAGCCCCGGGACAGGGGAATCACCCCTCCACTTT	CASSPGTGESPLHF
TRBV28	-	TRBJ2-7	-	TGTGCCAGCAGTCCTCGGCTACGATCCTACGAGCAGTACTTC	CASSPRLRSYEQYF
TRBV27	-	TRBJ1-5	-	TGTGCCAGCAGTCCCGACAGGATTTATCAGCCCCAGCATTTT	CASSPDRIYQPQHF
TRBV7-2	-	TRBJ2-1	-	TGTGCCAGCAGCTTAGAAGGTTACGCGGGCGATGAGCAGTTCTTC	CASSLEGYAGDEQFF
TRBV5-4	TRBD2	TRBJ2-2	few	TGTGCCAGCAGCTTGGGGACTAGGGTTCCCGGGGAGCTGTTTTTT	CASSLGTRVPGELFF
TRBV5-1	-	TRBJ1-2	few	TGCGCCAGCAGCCACGGAAGTGGGTCTGGCTACACCTTC	CASSHGSGSGYTF
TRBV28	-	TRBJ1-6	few	TGTGCCAGCAGTCTTCGGGGGGTAAGGTCCTATAATTCACCCCTCCACTTT	CASSLRGVRSYNSPLHF
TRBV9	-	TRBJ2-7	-	TGTGCCAGCAGCGCCCCGGGGTACGAGCAGTACTTC	CASSAPGYEQYF
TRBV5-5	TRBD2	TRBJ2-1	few	TGTGCCAGCAGCTTACCCACCGGGACTATGGAGTTCTTC	CASSLPTGTMEFF
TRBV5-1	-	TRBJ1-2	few	TGCGCCAGCAGCTTGGAGACAGCCTATGGCTACACCTTC	CASSLETAYGYTF
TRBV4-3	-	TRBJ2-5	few	TGCGCCAGCAGCCAAGATTTGTCCGCGGGGGAGACCCAGTACTTC	CASSQDLSAGETQYF
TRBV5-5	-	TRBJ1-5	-	TGTGCCAGCAGCCGGGACCGTAGCAGTCAGCCCCAGCATTTT	CASSRDRSSQPQHF
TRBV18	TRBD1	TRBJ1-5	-	TGTGCCAGCTCACCAGGGACAGGGGGCGATCAGCCCCAGCATTTT	CASSPGTGGDQPQHF
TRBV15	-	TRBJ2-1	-	TGTGCCACCAGCAGAGATAAGCGTGAGCAGTTCTTC	CATSRDKREQFF
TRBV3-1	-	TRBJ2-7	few	TGTGCCAGCAGCCAAGATAAAGGGTTCTACGAGCAGTACTTC	CASSQDKGFYEQYF
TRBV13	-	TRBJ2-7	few	TGTGCCAGCAGCTCCCCGGACAGACCCACCTACGAGCAGTACTTC	CASSSPDRPTYEQYF
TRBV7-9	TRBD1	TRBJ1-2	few	TGTGCCAGCAGGCCTACGACAGGGGGCGGCTCTGGCTACACCTTC	CASRPTTGGGSGYTF
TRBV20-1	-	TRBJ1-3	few	TGCAGTGCTCAGGACTCACAATCTGGAAACACCATATATTTT	CSAQDSQSGNTIYF
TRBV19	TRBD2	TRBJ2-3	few	TGTGCCAGTACCCCCGGACTAGCGGGGCTCCCCGGGCTCGAGTATTTT	CASTPGLAGLPGLEYF
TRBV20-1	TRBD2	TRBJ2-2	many	TGCAGTGCTACTAGCGGGGGGGACACCGGGGAGCTGTTTTTT	CSATSGGDTGELFF
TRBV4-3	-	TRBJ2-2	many	TGCGCCAGCAGCCAGAAGACGGTCCCCAGTACCGGGGAGCTGTTTTTT	CASSQKTVPSTGELFF
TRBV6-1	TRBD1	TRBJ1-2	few	TGTGCCAGCAGCCGGGACAGGGGAGGATATGGCTACACCTTC	CASSRDRGGYGYTF
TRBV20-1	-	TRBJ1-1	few	TGCAGTGCTTCGAAGACAGAAGATTACACTGAAGCTTTCTTT	CSASKTEDYTEAFF
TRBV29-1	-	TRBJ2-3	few	TGCAGCGTTGAAGGAGGCAGGGGCACTCGGGATACGCAGTATTTT	CSVEGGRGTRDTQYF
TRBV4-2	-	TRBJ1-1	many	TGTGCCAGCAGCCAGGAACCGGTCGGGCCGAACACTGAAGCTTTCTTT	CASSQEPVGPNTEAFF
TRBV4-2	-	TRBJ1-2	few	TGTGCCAGCAGCCAAGACTCGGGGGCCTATGGCTACACCTTC	CASSQDSGAYGYTF
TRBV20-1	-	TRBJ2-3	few	TGCAGTGCTAGAAATCAGGGTGCAGATACGCAGTATTTT	CSARNQGADTQYF
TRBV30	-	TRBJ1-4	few	TGTGCCTGGAGCCCTCGCGGGGAAAAACTGTTTTTT	CAWSPRGEKLFF
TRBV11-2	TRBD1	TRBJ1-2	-	TGTGCCAGCAGCTTGGACAGGGGGCTTCCCTACTATGGCTACACCTTC	CASSLDRGLPYYGYTF
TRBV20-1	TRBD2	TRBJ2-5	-	TGCAGTGCCTCGGGGGAGACTAGCGGGGTTCAAGAGACCCAGTACTTC	CSASGETSGVQETQYF
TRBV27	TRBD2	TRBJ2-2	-	TGTGCCAGCCGCCTCTCGGGGGGATTTACCGGGGAGCTGTTTTTT	CASRLSGGFTGELFF
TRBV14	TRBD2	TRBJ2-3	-	TGTGCCAGCAGTCTCTCGCGGGGGGGCCGTATAGATACGCAGTATTTT	CASSLSRGGRIDTQYF
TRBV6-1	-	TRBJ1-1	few	TGTGCCAGCAGCGCAGGGGTACGGGCTGAAGCTTTCTTT	CASSAGVRAEAFF
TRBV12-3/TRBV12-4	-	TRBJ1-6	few	TGTGCCAGCAGTTTCGGTGGCAGTGAGTTAAATTCACCCCTCCACTTT	CASSFGGSELNSPLHF